This T cell receptor (beta chain) is from a study of early T cells in non-severe SARS-CoV-2 infection. Overall study: From unsorted whole blood, bulk RNA was sequenced, and the chains remained unpaired. Study-wide results and limits: Missing private and CD4 specificities, VDJdb matching favored anti-spike CD8 responses.

Germline values: CDR1 SGHNT, CDR2 YENEEA. Trimming cost V 5 bases and J 6 bases; bases outside gene matches: 6. The length of the CDR3 is 13 residues. Individual cDNA molecules carried attached unique molecular identifiers. Each CDR3 protein gets one entry after TCRdb re-called the 5' RACE reads with MiXCR. There are some 29,000 distinct CDR3 sequences in the sample; approximately 4.8% occur only once, and approximately 10% lies in the top ten. The table lists this clonotype with many counts. Antigen unknown. V gene TRBV11-3 combines with J gene TRBJ2-7; 8 bases align to TRBD2. The receptor was isolated from an adult who was a healthcare worker with PCR-confirmed SARS-CoV-2 infection or an uninfected control (not recorded which). Sample: whole blood. The CDR3 reads CASSTREGFEQYF. CDR3 DNA sequence: TGTGCCAGCAGCACCCGGGAGGGTTTCGAGCAGTACTTC.